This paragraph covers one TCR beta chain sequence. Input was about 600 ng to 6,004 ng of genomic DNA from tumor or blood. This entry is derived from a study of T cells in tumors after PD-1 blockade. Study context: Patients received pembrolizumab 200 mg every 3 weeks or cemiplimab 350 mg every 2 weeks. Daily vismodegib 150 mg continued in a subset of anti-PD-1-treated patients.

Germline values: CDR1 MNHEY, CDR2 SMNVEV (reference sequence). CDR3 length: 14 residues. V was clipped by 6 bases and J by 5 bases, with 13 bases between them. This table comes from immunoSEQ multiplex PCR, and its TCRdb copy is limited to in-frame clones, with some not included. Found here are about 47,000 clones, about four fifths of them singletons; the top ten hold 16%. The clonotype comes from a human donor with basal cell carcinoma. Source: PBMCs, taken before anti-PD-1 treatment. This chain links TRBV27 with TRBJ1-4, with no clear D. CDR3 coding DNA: TGTGCCAGCAGCCAAGAACCGCGGAATGAAAAACTGTTTTTT. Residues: CASSQEPRNEKLFF.